Shown below are 26 T cell receptor beta chains from a single sample sequenced in a study of T cells expressing NK-cell markers. TCRdb reanalyzed the 5' RACE reads, giving one entry per CDR3 protein sequence and no DNA. The ten top clones account for 4% to 5%, within a sample of hundreds of thousands of distinct CDR3 sequences. The sequencing sample was made of blood T cells: a sorted CD56 or NKG2C T cell subset, CD4+ or CD8+ T cells, or bulk PBMC T cells (not recorded which). Receptors originate from a woman between 18 and 75 years old in good health.

The chain joins TRBV10-3 to TRBJ2-5; the D call of TRBD2 rests on TCRdb alone, since no DNA is present to check it. The germline CDR1 and CDR2 sequences are ENHRY and SYGVKD. The CDR3 consists of 15 residues. The CDR3 spells CAISGTSGLQETQYF.

This chain joins TRBV29-1 and TRBJ2-3; TCRdb's assignment of TRBD2 cannot be checked, as there is no DNA. The germline gives CDR1 SQVTM, CDR2 ANQGSEA. CDR3 length: 15 amino acids. The chain's CDR3 is CSTRPGTLGTDTQYF.

The genes are TRBV2 and TRBJ1-5; TCRdb outputs TRBD1, but without DNA this stays unchecked. This CDR3 contains 14 residues. From germline, CDR1 is SNHLY and CDR2 FYNNEI. This CDR3 reads CASSGVGGNQPQHF.

The CDR3 loop is CASSTSGTSSYEQYF. This chain links TRBV3-1 with TRBJ2-7; the TRBD2 assignment by TCRdb is unverifiable without DNA. The CDR3 contains 15 residues. The germline gives CDR1 LGHDT, CDR2 YNNKEL (reference sequence).

CDR3 amino acids: CSAIRDRRNTEAFF. This chain joins TRBV20-1 and TRBJ1-1; checking the TCRdb D call of TRBD1 is not possible without DNA. Germline CDR1 reads DFQATT; CDR2 reads SNEGSKA (reference sequence). This CDR3 is built from 14 residues.

The chain couples TRBV7-2 to TRBJ2-1; TCRdb picks TRBD2, but there is no DNA to check that call. CDR1 SGHTA and CDR2 FQGNSA come from the germline V gene. This CDR3 is 15 amino acids long. CDR3 sequence: CASSLVGTTDNEQFF.

This chain links TRBV25-1 with TRBJ1-2; TCRdb indicates TRBD1, and absent DNA this call remains unverified. CDR3 length: 16 amino acids. Per the germline V gene, CDR1 is MGHDK and CDR2 is SYGVNS. The CDR3 sequence is CASSEMGQAGGYGYTF.

V gene TRBV5-1 combines with J gene TRBJ2-4; TCRdb picks TRBD1, but there is no DNA to check that call. CDR1 is SGHRS, CDR2 YFSETQ, per germline. The CDR3 loop spans 15 amino acids. The CDR3 region is CASTEGGRAKNIQYF. Full variable domain (outside the CDR3, taken from reference TRBV5-1 and TRBJ2-4): KAGVTQTPRYLIKTRGQQVTLSCSPISGHRSVSWYQQTPGQGLQFLFEYFSETQRNKGNFPGRFSGRQFSNSRSEMNVSTLELGDSALYLCASTEGGRAKNIQYFGAGTRLSVL.

The chain employs TRBV6-1 and TRBJ2-1. Germline values: CDR1 MNHNS, CDR2 SASEGT. The CDR3 loop spans 16 amino acids. CDR3 protein: CASNLVRGGPYNEQFF.

The chain joins TRBV5-1 to TRBJ2-7; the TCRdb call, TRBD2, lacks DNA for checking. Germline CDR1 and CDR2: SGHRS and YFSETQ. The CDR3 totals 15 residues. The CDR3 sequence: CASSTTSGNSYEQYF.

The chain recombines TRBV30 with TRBJ2-1; checking the TCRdb D call of TRBD2 is not possible without DNA. The CDR3 contains 13 residues. CDR1 is GTSNPN, CDR2 SVGIG, per germline (reference sequence). This CDR3 reads CAWRDFKRDEQFF.

The V call is TRBV5-1, the J call TRBJ2-5; absent DNA, TCRdb's TRBD2 call cannot be checked. CDR1 SGHRS and CDR2 YFSETQ come from the germline V gene. The CDR3 contains 15 residues. This CDR3 reads CATASGRTTQETQYF.

The genes are TRBV7-2 and TRBJ2-7; TCRdb returns TRBD2, unconfirmable since there is no DNA. The CDR3 has 14 amino acids. Germline V gives CDR1 SGHTA, CDR2 FQGNSA. The CDR3 loop reads CASGWGGPSYEQYF. The complete variable domain, with remaining parts taken from reference TRBV7-2 and TRBJ2-7, reads GAGVSQSPSNKVTEKGKDVELRCDPISGHTALYWYRQSLGQGLEFLIYFQGNSAPDKSGLPSDRFSAERTGGSVSTLTIQRTQQEDSAVYLCASGWGGPSYEQYFGPGTRLTVT.

The chain recombines TRBV12-3 or TRBV12-4 with TRBJ2-5. The CDR3 contains 14 residues. This CDR3 is CASSLTQYQETQYF.

The V and J genes are TRBV13 and TRBJ1-6. Per germline, CDR1 PRHDT and CDR2 FYEKMQ (reference sequence). The CDR3 runs to 12 residues. The CDR3 here is CASSLGPSPLHF.

The chain joins TRBV12-3 or TRBV12-4 to TRBJ2-1; the TCRdb D gene call, TRBD2, has no DNA to confirm it. This CDR3 region has 15 residues. The chain's CDR3 is CASSLVGLTYNEQFF.

The chain joins TRBV24-1 to TRBJ2-3; absent DNA, TCRdb's TRBD1 call cannot be checked. Per the germline V gene, CDR1 is KGHDR and CDR2 is SFDVKD. The CDR3 has 14 residues. This chain's CDR3 is CATRATGPTDTQYF.

This chain links TRBV5-8 with TRBJ2-3. CDR1 and CDR2 from the germline V gene are SGHTS and YDEGEE. The CDR3 totals 16 residues. The CDR3 spells CASSLAIGSSTDTQYF. Combining the CDR3 with reference TRBV5-8 and TRBJ2-3 gives the whole variable domain EAGVTQSPTHLIKTRGQQATLRCSPISGHTSVYWYQQALGLGLQFLLWYDEGEERNRGNFPPRFSGRQFPNYSSELNVNALELEDSALYLCASSLAIGSSTDTQYFGPGTRLTVL.

The chain joins TRBV29-1 to TRBJ2-1; TCRdb picks TRBD2, but there is no DNA to check that call. Germline V lookup: CDR1 SQVTM, CDR2 ANQGSEA. The CDR3 runs 11 residues. The CDR3 sequence is CSVAGGNEQFF.

The chain recombines TRBV7-2 with TRBJ1-1; absent DNA, TCRdb's TRBD1 call cannot be checked. This CDR3 has 13 amino acids. The V gene's germline CDR1 is SGHTA and CDR2 FQGNSA. This CDR3 reads CASSLGGAPEAFF. Together with reference TRBV7-2 and TRBJ1-1, the CDR3 gives the full variable domain: GAGVSQSPSNKVTEKGKDVELRCDPISGHTALYWYRQSLGQGLEFLIYFQGNSAPDKSGLPSDRFSAERTGGSVSTLTIQRTQQEDSAVYLCASSLGGAPEAFFGQGTRLTVV.

The J gene is TRBJ2-2, the V gene TRBV5-1. Germline V CDR1 and CDR2: SGHRS, YFSETQ. The CDR3 is 15 amino acids. The CDR3 sequence is CASSPRLSGAGELFF.

The chain is built from TRBV5-6 and TRBJ2-7; TCRdb picks TRBD1, but there is no DNA to check that call. This CDR3 region has 17 residues. The germline CDR1 and CDR2 sequences are SGHDT and YYEEEE. The CDR3 reads CASSRRPGTQRTYEQYF. The whole variable domain, filled in from reference TRBV5-6 and TRBJ2-7, reads DAGVTQSPTHLIKTRGQQVTLRCSPKSGHDTVSWYQQALGQGPQFIFQYYEEEERQRGNFPDRFSGHQFPNYSSELNVNALLLGDSALYLCASSRRPGTQRTYEQYFGPGTRLTVT.

The chain employs TRBV2 and TRBJ2-3; TCRdb designates TRBD2, a call that cannot be tested without DNA. This CDR3 comprises 14 residues. Looked up from germline, CDR1 is SNHLY and CDR2 is FYNNEI. This CDR3 is CASSPQRSTDTQYF.

V and J are TRBV28 and TRBJ2-1; TCRdb names TRBD1, which stays unverified in the absence of DNA. From germline, CDR1 is MDHEN and CDR2 SYDVKM. The CDR3 has 15 amino acids. The CDR3 reads CASKLTGTGNNEQFF.

The rearrangement links TRBV19 to TRBJ2-5; TCRdb names TRBD1, which stays unverified in the absence of DNA. In germline, CDR1 is LNHDA, CDR2 SQIVND (reference sequence). The CDR3 extends over 13 amino acids. Here the CDR3 reads CATSTDNQETQYF.

The chain employs TRBV7-3 and TRBJ1-1; as DNA is missing, the TRBD1 call by TCRdb cannot be tested. This CDR3 comprises 12 residues. CDR1 and CDR2 (germline): SGHTA, FQGTGA. This chain's CDR3 is CASSVLRGPAFF.